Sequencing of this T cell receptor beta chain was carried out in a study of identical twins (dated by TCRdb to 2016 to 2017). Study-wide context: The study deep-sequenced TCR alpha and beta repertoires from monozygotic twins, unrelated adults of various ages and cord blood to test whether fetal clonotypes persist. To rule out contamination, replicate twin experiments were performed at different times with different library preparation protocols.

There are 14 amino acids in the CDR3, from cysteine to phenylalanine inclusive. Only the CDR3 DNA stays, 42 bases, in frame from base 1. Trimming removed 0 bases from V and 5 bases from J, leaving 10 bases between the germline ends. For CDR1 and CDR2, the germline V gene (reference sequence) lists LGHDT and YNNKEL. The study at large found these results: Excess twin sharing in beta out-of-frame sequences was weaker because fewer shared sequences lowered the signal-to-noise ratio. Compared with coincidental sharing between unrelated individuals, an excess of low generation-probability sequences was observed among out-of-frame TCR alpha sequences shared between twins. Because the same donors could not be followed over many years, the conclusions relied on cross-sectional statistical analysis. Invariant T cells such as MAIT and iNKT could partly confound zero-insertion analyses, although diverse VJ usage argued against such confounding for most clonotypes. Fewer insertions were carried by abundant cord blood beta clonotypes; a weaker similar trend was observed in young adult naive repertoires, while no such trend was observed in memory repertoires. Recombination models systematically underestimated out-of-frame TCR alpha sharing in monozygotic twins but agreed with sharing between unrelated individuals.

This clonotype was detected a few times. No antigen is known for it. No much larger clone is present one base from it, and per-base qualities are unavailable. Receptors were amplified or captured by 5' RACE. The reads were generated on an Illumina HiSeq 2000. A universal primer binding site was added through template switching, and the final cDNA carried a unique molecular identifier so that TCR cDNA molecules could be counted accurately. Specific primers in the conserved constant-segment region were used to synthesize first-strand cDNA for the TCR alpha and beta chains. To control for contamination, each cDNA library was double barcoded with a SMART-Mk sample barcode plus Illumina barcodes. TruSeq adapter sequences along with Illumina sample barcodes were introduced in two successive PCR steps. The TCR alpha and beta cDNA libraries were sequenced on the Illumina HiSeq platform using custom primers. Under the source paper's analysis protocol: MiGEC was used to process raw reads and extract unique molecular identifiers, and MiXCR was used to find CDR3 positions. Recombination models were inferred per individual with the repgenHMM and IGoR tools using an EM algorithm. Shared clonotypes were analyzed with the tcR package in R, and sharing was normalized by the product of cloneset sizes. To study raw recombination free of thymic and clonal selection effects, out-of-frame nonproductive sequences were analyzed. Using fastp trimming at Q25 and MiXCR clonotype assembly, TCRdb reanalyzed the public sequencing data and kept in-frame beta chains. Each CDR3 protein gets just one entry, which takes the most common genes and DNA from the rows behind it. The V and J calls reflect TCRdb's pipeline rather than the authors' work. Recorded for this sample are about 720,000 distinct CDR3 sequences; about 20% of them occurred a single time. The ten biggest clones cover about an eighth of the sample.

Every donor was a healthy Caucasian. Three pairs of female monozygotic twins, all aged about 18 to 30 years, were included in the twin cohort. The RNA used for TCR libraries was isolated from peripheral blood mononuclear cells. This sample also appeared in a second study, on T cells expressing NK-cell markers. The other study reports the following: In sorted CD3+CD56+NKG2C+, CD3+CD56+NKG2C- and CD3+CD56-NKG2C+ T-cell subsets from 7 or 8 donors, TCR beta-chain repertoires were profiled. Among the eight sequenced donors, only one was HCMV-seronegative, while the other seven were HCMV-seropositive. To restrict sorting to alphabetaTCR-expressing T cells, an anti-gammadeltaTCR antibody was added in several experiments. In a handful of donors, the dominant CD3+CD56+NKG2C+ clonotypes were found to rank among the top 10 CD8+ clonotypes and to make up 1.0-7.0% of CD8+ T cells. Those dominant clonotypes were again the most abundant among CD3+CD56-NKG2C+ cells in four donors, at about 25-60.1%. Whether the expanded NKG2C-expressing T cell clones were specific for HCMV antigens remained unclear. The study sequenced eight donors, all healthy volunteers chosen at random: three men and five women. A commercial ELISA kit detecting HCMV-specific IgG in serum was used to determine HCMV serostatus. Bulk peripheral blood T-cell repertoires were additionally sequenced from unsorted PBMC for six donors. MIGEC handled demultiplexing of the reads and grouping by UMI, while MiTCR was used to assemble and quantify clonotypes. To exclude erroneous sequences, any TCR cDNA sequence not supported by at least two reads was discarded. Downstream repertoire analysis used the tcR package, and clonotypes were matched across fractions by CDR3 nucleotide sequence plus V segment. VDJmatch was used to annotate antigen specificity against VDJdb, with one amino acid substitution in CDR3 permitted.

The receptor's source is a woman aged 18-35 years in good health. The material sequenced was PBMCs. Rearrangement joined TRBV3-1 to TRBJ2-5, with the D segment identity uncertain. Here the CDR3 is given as CASSQEESRETQYF. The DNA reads TGTGCCAGCAGCCAAGAGGAAAGCCGGGAGACCCAGTACTTC.